The 28 T cell receptor beta chains presented below share a single source sample, sequenced in a study of T-cell memory formation after mild COVID-19. Each CDR3 protein gets one entry after TCRdb re-called the 5' RACE reads with MiXCR. This sample has 550,000 to 700,000 distinct CDR3 sequences, with around 17% found just once. The sequenced material came from PBMCs or a T cell subset sorted from them (not recorded which). The receptors come from an adult woman who had mild COVID-19 (a few samples of this study predate the infection). Cell type and time point are not known.

This clonotype was found a few times. This rearrangement joins TRBV20-1 to TRBJ2-7; 7 positions match TRBD1. The CDR3 contains 12 residues. Losses at the gene ends were 6 bases for V and 3 bases for J; bases not matched to a gene: 5. Germline CDR1 reads DFQATT; CDR2 reads SNEGSKA (reference sequence). This CDR3 is CSAGQTLYEQYF. The CDR3, as DNA: TGCAGTGCGGGACAGACCCTCTACGAGCAGTACTTC.

There are a few counts of this clonotype. The CDR3 is CASTLRGLETQYF. CDR3 DNA: TGTGCCAGCACTCTAAGGGGGCTAGAGACCCAGTACTTC. The chain links TRBV12-3 or TRBV12-4 to TRBJ2-5; 7 nucleotides agree with TRBD1. V lost 7 bases, J lost 4 bases, and 6 bases stayed unmatched. This CDR3 is 13 amino acids long.

The chain joins TRBV29-1 to TRBJ1-2; tentatively, D is TRBD1 (5 bases). Germline CDR1 SQVTM, CDR2 ANQGSEA. V was cut by 4 bases and J by 8 bases, with 17 bases left in between. The CDR3 sequence is 13 residues long. The chain's CDR3 is CSVGQGFSLGYTF. CDR3 in DNA: TGCAGCGTTGGCCAGGGTTTCTCTCTCGGCTACACCTTC.

The J gene is TRBJ2-5, the V gene TRBV3-1; TRBD2 matches at 14 bases. In germline, CDR1 is LGHDT, CDR2 YNNKEL (reference sequence). V dropped 1 base and J dropped 0; count of bases not matched to a gene: 4. The CDR3 totals 18 residues. CDR3 region: CASSQGGLAGGYQETQYF. The DNA of the CDR3 is TGTGCCAGCAGCCAAGGTGGACTAGCGGGGGGTTACCAAGAGACCCAGTACTTC.

V and J are TRBV3-1 and TRBJ2-7, with D maybe TRBD1 (5 bases). The CDR3 runs to 16 residues. Trimming shortened V by 1 base and J by 3 bases, and 16 bases separated the two germline ends. The germline CDR1 and CDR2 sequences are LGHDT and YNNKEL (reference sequence). In nucleotides, the CDR3 is TGTGCCAGCAGCCAAGTTGGGGCAGGGAAGGGCTACGAGCAGTACTTC. It specifies CASSQVGAGKGYEQYF.

The chain combines TRBV20-1 with TRBJ1-1; no definite D call. Germline CDR1 reads DFQATT; CDR2 reads SNEGSKA (reference sequence). The CDR3 has 13 amino acids. The ends were cut back, 3 bases at V and 0 bases at J, with 8 bases in the middle. CDR3 in amino acids: CSASKSMNTEAFF. DNA of the CDR3: TGCAGTGCTAGTAAGAGTATGAACACTGAAGCTTTCTTT.

The V gene is TRBV10-3, the J gene TRBJ1-1; 7 bases match TRBD1. The CDR3 sequence is 12 residues long. Germline CDR1 reads ENHRY; CDR2 reads SYGVKD. J lost 9 bases, V lost 7 bases, and 8 bases had no gene match. CDR3 DNA: TGTGCCATCACATCAACACAGGGGCAAGCTTTCTTT. Translated, it gives CAITSTQGQAFF.

The genes are TRBV28 and TRBJ2-3; D gene ambiguous. CDR3 length equals 14 residues. V gave up 5 bases and J gave up 2 bases, with 11 bases separating them. Germline CDR1 and CDR2: MDHEN and SYDVKM. CDR3 sequence (DNA): TGTGCCAGCAGTCTACTCAGGACCACAGATACGCAGTATTTT. Its protein product is CASSLLRTTDTQYF.

CDR3 DNA sequence: TGTGCCAGCAGTTACCGAAAGGGGCGTTACGAGCAGTACTTC. Translation: CASSYRKGRYEQYF. The chain has TRBV6-2 or TRBV6-3 and TRBJ2-7; tentatively, D is TRBD1 (5 bases). The V end was cut by 2 bases, the J end by 4 bases, with 12 bases between. The germline V gene encodes CDR1 MNHEY and CDR2 SVGEGT. The CDR3 totals 14 residues.

The chain is built from TRBV5-1 and TRBJ2-5; 7 nucleotides align to TRBD2. Germline CDR1 and CDR2: SGHRS and YFSETQ. After removal of 3 bases from V and 0 bases from J, the junction contained 14 bases not matched to a gene. This CDR3 has 18 residues. The CDR3 here is CASSYGLDRKGYQETQYF. The CDR3 DNA sequence: TGCGCCAGCAGCTACGGACTAGATCGCAAGGGGTACCAAGAGACCCAGTACTTC.

The genes are TRBV6-5 and TRBJ1-5, with unresolved D. V lost 7 bases and J lost 0, with 7 bases in between. The CDR3 is 13 amino acids. Germline V gives CDR1 MNHEY, CDR2 SVGAGI. The CDR3 sequence: CASKKTSNQPQHF. The DNA of the CDR3 is TGTGCCAGCAAAAAAACTAGCAATCAGCCCCAGCATTTT.

This clonotype was recorded many times. This chain uses TRBV24-1 with TRBJ1-5; D is undetermined. The CDR3 spans 16 residues. The germline gives CDR1 KGHDR, CDR2 SFDVKD. V was pared by 2 bases and J by 2 bases, with 12 bases between. The CDR3 region is CATSDSSFRGNQPQHF. DNA for the CDR3: TGTGCCACCAGTGATTCTTCTTTTCGGGGCAATCAGCCCCAGCATTTT.

The count of this clonotype is one. The chain employs TRBV7-9 and TRBJ2-1, with no clear D. In germline, CDR1 is SEHNR, CDR2 FQNEAQ (reference sequence). The CDR3 has 11 residues. V shed 1 base and J shed 15 bases, with 10 bases lying between them. DNA for the CDR3: TGTGCCAGCAGCTTAGAGGATAAGTGGTTCTTC. Encoded protein: CASSLEDKWFF.

This chain connects TRBV12-3 or TRBV12-4 to TRBJ2-1; D may be TRBD1 (7 bases). The V end lost 4 bases, the J end lost 0 bases, and 16 bases lay between the germline ends. CDR3 length: 17 residues. CDR3 protein: CASSSLQGTGSYNEQFF. In DNA, the CDR3 is TGTGCCAGCAGTTCCTTACAGGGGACTGGCTCCTACAATGAGCAGTTCTTC.

This clonotype has just a few counts. The chain links TRBV5-1 to TRBJ1-4, with D unresolved. CDR3 length equals 15 residues. Germline-derived CDR1 and CDR2 are SGHRS and YFSETQ. Trimming removed 4 bases from V and 8 bases from J, with 18 bases in between. The CDR3 protein is CASSPNPGQAEKLFF. The DNA for the CDR3 is TGCGCCAGCAGCCCCAATCCGGGCCAGGCAGAAAAACTGTTTTTT.

The chain carries TRBV11-2 and TRBJ2-5; D might be TRBD2 (5 bases). V dropped 1 base and J dropped 1 base, with 13 bases sitting between them. The V gene's germline CDR1 is SGHAT and CDR2 FQNNGV. The CDR3 sequence is 16 residues long. The CDR3 reads CASSLAGGLGQETQYF. In DNA, the CDR3 is TGTGCCAGCAGCTTAGCTGGCGGGTTAGGCCAAGAGACCCAGTACTTC.

There are a few counts of this clonotype. This chain uses TRBV29-1 with TRBJ1-6; 9 bases map to TRBD1. The germline CDR1 and CDR2 sequences are SQVTM and ANQGSEA. After removal of 6 bases from V and 7 bases from J, the junction contained 4 bases not matched to a gene. The CDR3 is 13 residues long. In nucleotides, the CDR3 is TGCAGCGTGATGACAGGGGGGAATTCACCCCTCCACTTT. Residues: CSVMTGGNSPLHF.

This clonotype turned up a few times. The V and J genes are TRBV12-3 or TRBV12-4 and TRBJ1-5, with D perhaps matching TRBD1 (5 bases). The V end was cut by 2 bases, the J end by 9 bases, with 8 bases between. The CDR3 runs to 12 residues. CDR3 sequence (DNA): TGTGCCAGCAGTTTAAGCGGGGCGCCCCAGCATTTT. Its translation is CASSLSGAPQHF.

This clonotype was seen a handful of times. The chain recombines TRBV7-9 with TRBJ2-7; perhaps TRBD2 as D (5 bases). Trimming pared 0 bases from V and 11 bases from J, leaving 17 bases between. The CDR3 has 14 residues. Germline CDR1 and CDR2: SEHNR and FQNEAQ (reference sequence). DNA for the CDR3: TGTGCCAGCAGCTTAGCCTGGTCGGGGTCTGGAGAGTACTTC. This encodes CASSLAWSGSGEYF.

This clonotype appeared a few times. The J gene is TRBJ2-1, the V gene TRBV29-1; no clear D gene. Germline V gives CDR1 SQVTM, CDR2 ANQGSEA. CDR3 length: 11 residues. Trimming took 4 bases from V and 8 from J, leaving 9 bases between them. CDR3 sequence reads: CSVAWLDEQFF. CDR3 sequence (DNA): TGCAGCGTTGCATGGTTGGATGAGCAGTTCTTC.

V usage is TRBV15 and J usage is TRBJ2-6; no firm D call. Trimming pared 7 bases from V and 0 bases from J, leaving 13 bases between. CDR1 is LNHNV and CDR2 is YYDKDF in the germline V gene (reference sequence). CDR3 length equals 16 residues. CDR3 residues: CATKEGPSSGANVLTF. The CDR3 DNA is TGTGCCACCAAGGAAGGTCCTTCCTCTGGGGCCAACGTCCTGACTTTC.

The chain couples TRBV20-1 to TRBJ2-7; TRBD1 matches at 7 bases. Germline trimming cut 6 bases from V and 4 bases from J; bases unmatched to any gene: 15. The germline gives CDR1 DFQATT, CDR2 SNEGSKA (reference sequence). This CDR3 spans 15 amino acids. The CDR3 DNA sequence: TGCAGTGCCCTAGAGACGGCCAGGGGGTTTTACGAGCAGTACTTC. This gives the protein CSALETARGFYEQYF.

This clonotype was detected only a few times. V gene TRBV7-9 combines with J gene TRBJ2-1; 12 positions match TRBD2. The CDR3 sequence is 19 residues long. Per the germline V gene, CDR1 is SEHNR and CDR2 is FQNEAQ (reference sequence). V lost 5 bases and J lost 1; bases outside the gene matches: 12. CDR3 sequence: CASSVPPGLAGTSYNEQFF. The DNA for the CDR3 is TGTGCCAGCAGCGTGCCTCCGGGACTAGCGGGTACGTCCTACAATGAGCAGTTCTTC.

This clonotype came up a few times. This chain connects TRBV10-3 to TRBJ2-3; D possibly matches TRBD1 or TRBD2 (5 bases each). The germline CDR1 and CDR2 sequences are ENHRY and SYGVKD. V lost 7 bases and J lost 5, with 13 bases in between. The CDR3 contains 13 residues. The DNA for the CDR3 is TGTGCCATCAATGGGGGAAGGGGAGATACGCAGTATTTT. Protein product: CAINGGRGDTQYF.

This clonotype was detected many times. The gene calls are TRBV5-1 and TRBJ2-1, with 10 nucleotides matching TRBD2. After removal of 4 bases from V and 5 bases from J, the junction contained 6 bases not matched to a gene. Germline CDR1 and CDR2: SGHRS and YFSETQ. CDR3 length equals 15 residues. CDR3 nucleotide sequence: TGCGCCAGCAGCGTGGGACTAGCGTTAAACAATGAGCAGTTCTTC. It encodes CASSVGLALNNEQFF.

This sequence joins TRBV7-2 and TRBJ2-3, with D perhaps given as TRBD1 or TRBD2 (5 bases each). CDR1 is SGHTA, CDR2 FQGNSA, per germline. V lost 5 bases, J lost 4 bases, and 10 bases lay in between. The CDR3 is 13 residues long. The CDR3 spells CASSPGTPDTQYF. Here the CDR3 DNA reads TGTGCCAGCAGCCCCGGGACGCCAGATACGCAGTATTTT.

In nucleotides, the CDR3 is TGTGCCAGCAGTGAATCCGACAGGGCTAGTGGCTACACCTTC. Its protein product is CASSESDRASGYTF. This chain connects TRBV25-1 to TRBJ1-2; 7 nucleotides match TRBD1. CDR1 is MGHDK and CDR2 is SYGVNS in the germline V gene. This CDR3 comprises 14 residues. V shed 1 base, J shed 7 bases, and the junction held 6 bases outside the gene matches.

In this sample, this clonotype turned up a few times. This chain links TRBV7-3 with TRBJ2-2; D is ambiguous. Germline CDR1 reads SGHTA; CDR2 reads FQGTGA. The ends were cut back, 2 bases at V and 0 bases at J, with 10 bases in the middle. The CDR3 is made up of 16 amino acids. This chain's CDR3 is CASSLSEGPNTGELFF. The CDR3 DNA follows: TGTGCCAGCAGCTTATCGGAAGGTCCGAACACCGGGGAGCTGTTTTTT.